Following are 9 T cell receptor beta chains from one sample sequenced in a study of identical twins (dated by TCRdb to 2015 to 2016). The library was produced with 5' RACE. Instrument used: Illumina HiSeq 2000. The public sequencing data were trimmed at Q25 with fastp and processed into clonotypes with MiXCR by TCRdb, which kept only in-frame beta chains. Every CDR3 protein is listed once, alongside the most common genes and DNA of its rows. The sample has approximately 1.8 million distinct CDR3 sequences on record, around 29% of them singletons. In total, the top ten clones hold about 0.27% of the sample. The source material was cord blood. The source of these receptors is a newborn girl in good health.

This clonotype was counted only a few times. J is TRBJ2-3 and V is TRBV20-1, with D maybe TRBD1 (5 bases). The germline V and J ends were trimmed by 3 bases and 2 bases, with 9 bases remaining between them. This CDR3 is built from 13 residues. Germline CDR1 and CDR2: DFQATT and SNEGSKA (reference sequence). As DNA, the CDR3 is TGCAGTGCTAGTGCAGGGATCACAGATACGCAGTATTTT. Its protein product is CSASAGITDTQYF.

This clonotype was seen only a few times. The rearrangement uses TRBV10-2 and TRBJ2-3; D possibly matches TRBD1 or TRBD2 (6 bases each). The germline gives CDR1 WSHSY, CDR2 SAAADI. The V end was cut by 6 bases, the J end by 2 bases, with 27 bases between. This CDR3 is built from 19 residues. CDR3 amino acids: CASSGWELFGGGTTDTQYF. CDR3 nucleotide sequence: TGCGCCAGCAGCGGCTGGGAACTTTTTGGAGGGGGTACCACAGATACGCAGTATTTT.

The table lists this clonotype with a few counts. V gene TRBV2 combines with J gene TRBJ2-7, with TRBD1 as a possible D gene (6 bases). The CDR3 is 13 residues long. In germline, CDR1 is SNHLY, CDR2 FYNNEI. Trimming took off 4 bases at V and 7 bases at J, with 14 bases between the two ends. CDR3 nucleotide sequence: TGTGCCAGCAGTGGGCATGACAGGTCGGAGCAGTACTTC. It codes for CASSGHDRSEQYF.

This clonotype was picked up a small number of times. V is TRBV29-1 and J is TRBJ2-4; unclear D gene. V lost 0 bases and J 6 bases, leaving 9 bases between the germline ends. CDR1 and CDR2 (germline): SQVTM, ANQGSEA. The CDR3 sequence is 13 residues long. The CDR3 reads CSVEDLTPNIQYF. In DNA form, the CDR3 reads TGCAGCGTTGAAGATCTAACCCCAAACATTCAGTACTTC.

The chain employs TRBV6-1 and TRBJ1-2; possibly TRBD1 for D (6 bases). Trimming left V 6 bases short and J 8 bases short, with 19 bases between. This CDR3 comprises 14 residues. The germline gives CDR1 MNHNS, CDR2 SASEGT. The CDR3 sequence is CASRLKGGPIGYTF. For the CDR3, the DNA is TGTGCCAGCAGATTGAAGGGGGGGCCTATAGGCTACACCTTC.

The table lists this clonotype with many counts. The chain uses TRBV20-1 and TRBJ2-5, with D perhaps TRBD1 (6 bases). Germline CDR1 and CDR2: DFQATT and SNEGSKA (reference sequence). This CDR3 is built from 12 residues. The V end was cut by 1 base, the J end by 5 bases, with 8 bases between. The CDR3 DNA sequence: TGCAGTGCTAGAGGGACAGTTGAGACCCAGTACTTC. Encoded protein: CSARGTVETQYF.

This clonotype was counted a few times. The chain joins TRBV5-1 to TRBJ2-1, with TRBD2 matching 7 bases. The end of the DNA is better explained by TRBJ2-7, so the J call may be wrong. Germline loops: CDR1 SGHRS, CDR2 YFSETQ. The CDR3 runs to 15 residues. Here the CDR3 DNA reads TGCGCCAGCAGATCACTAGCGAGCTCCTACAATGAGCAGTACTTC. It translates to CASRSLASSYNEQYF.

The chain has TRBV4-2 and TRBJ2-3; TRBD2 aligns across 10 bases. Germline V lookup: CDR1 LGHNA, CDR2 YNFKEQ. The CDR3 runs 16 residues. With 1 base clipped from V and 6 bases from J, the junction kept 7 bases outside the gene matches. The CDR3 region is CASSQVKREGSDTQYF. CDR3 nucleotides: TGTGCCAGCAGCCAAGTCAAGCGGGAGGGCTCGGATACGCAGTATTTT.

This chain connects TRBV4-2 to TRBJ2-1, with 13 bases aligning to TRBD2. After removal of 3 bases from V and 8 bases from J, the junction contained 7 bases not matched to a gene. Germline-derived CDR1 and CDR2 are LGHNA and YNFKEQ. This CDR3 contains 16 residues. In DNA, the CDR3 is TGTGCCAGCAGCCATTACTCCGGGACTAGCGGGGATGAGCAGTTCTTC. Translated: CASSHYSGTSGDEQFF.